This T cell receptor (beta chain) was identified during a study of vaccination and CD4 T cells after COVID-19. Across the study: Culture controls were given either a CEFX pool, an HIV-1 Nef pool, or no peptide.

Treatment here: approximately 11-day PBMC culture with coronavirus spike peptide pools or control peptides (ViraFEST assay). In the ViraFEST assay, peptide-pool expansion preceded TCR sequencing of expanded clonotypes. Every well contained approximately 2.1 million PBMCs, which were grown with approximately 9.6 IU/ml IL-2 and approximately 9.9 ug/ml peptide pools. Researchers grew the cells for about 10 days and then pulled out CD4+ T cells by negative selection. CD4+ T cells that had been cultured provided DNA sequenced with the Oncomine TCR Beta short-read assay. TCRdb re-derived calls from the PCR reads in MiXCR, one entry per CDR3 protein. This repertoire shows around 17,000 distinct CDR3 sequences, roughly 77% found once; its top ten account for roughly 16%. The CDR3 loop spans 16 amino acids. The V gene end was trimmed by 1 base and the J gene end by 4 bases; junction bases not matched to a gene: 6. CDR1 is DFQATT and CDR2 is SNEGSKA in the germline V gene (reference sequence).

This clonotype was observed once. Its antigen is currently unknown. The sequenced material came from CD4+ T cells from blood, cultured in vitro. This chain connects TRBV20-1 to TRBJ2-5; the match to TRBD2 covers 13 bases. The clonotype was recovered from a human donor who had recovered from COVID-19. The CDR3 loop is CSARVGLAGSGETQYF. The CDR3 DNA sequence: TGCAGTGCTAGAGTGGGACTAGCGGGGAGTGGAGAGACCCAGTACTTC.